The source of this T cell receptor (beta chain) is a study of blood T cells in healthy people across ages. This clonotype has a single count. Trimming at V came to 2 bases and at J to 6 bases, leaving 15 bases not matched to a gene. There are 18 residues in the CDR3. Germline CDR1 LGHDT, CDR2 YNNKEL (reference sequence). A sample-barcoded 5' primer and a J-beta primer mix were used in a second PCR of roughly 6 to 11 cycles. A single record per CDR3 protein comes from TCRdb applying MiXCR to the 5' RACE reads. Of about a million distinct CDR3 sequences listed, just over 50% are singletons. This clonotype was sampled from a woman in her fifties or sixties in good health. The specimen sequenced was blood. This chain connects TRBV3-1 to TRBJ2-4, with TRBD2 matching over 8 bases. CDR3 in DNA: TGTGCCAGCAGCCAAATGCGCATCTCTGGCGGGAGGACAAACATTCAGTACTTC. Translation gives CASSQMRISGGRTNIQYF.